The rows below give T cell receptor beta chains drawn from one sample of a study of PD-1 blockade in classical Hodgkin lymphoma. Sequencing was performed with immunoSEQ multiplex PCR; in TCRdb, only in-frame clones are kept and a portion is missing. The table has over 25,000 clones, 65% to 90% seen once. The material was peripheral blood mononuclear cells (PBMCs), obtained at baseline. The source is a human donor with classical Hodgkin lymphoma. The CDR3 runs from the conserved cysteine through the conserved F or W. The order of the fields is V gene, J gene, clone size, D gene, CDR3 DNA, CDR3 protein. A D gene is named only where the DNA matches it firmly. Not all rows give a size; the values are once, few, many and, for expanded clones, a class.

v_gene: TRBV5-1
j_gene: TRBJ2-3
abundance: once
d_gene: .
CDR3nt: TGCGCCAGCAGCTTAACGAGGGGGGCTACCACAGATACGCAGTATTTT
CDR3aa: CASSLTRGATTDTQYF

v_gene: TRBV19
j_gene: TRBJ2-7
abundance: .
d_gene: TRBD1
CDR3nt: TGTGCCAGTAGTACATCACAGGGGGCGCCGGGGGAGCAGTACTTC
CDR3aa: CASSTSQGAPGEQYF

v_gene: TRBV2
j_gene: TRBJ2-5
abundance: .
d_gene: TRBD2
CDR3nt: TGTGCCAGCAGTCCAGGACTAGCGGGGGGGTCTAAAGAGACCCAGTACTTC
CDR3aa: CASSPGLAGGSKETQYF

v_gene: TRBV19
j_gene: TRBJ1-1
abundance: once
d_gene: .
CDR3nt: TGTGCCAGTACGAACCCCCAGATAAAGAACACTGAAGCTTTCTTT
CDR3aa: CASTNPQIKNTEAFF

v_gene: TRBV5-1
j_gene: TRBJ1-1
abundance: .
d_gene: TRBD1
CDR3nt: TGCGCCAGCAGCATGACAGGGGGGCTGGGTGAAGCTTTCTTT
CDR3aa: CASSMTGGLGEAFF

v_gene: TRBV9
j_gene: TRBJ2-3
abundance: .
d_gene: .
CDR3nt: TGTGCCAGCATGAGGGTTAGCACAGATACGCAGTATTTT
CDR3aa: CASMRVSTDTQYF

v_gene: TRBV6-1
j_gene: TRBJ1-4
abundance: few
d_gene: .
CDR3nt: TGTGCCAGCAGCGAAGGGATCCTTAATGAAAAACTGTTTTTT
CDR3aa: CASSEGILNEKLFF

v_gene: TRBV6-6
j_gene: TRBJ1-1
abundance: .
d_gene: .
CDR3nt: TGTGCCAGCAGTTACGTTGGGGGCGGTTACACTGAAGCTTTCTTT
CDR3aa: CASSYVGGGYTEAFF

v_gene: TRBV5-1
j_gene: TRBJ2-7
abundance: .
d_gene: .
CDR3nt: TGCGCCAGCAGCACCGCTCCAGGTTTAAACTACGAGCAGTACTTC
CDR3aa: CASSTAPGLNYEQYF

v_gene: TRBV5-1
j_gene: TRBJ1-6
abundance: .
d_gene: .
CDR3nt: TGCGCCAGCAGCCTGGCGGGGTTAAGCTCCTATAATTCACCCCTCCACTTT
CDR3aa: CASSLAGLSSYNSPLHF

v_gene: TRBV7-9
j_gene: TRBJ2-2
abundance: .
d_gene: .
CDR3nt: TGTGCCAGCAGCTTAGGAGGGATCGAAACCGGGGAGCTGTTTTTT
CDR3aa: CASSLGGIETGELFF

v_gene: TRBV7-9
j_gene: TRBJ1-2
abundance: .
d_gene: TRBD1
CDR3nt: TGTGCCAGCAGCTTAGCCATCGGACAGGAGTATGGCTACACCTTC
CDR3aa: CASSLAIGQEYGYTF

v_gene: TRBV7-8
j_gene: TRBJ1-1
abundance: few
d_gene: .
CDR3nt: TGTGCCAGCAGCTTAGCTCCCGTCTCCGGGGTGAACACTGAAGCTTTCTTT
CDR3aa: CASSLAPVSGVNTEAFF

v_gene: TRBV11-1
j_gene: TRBJ2-2
abundance: .
d_gene: .
CDR3nt: TGTGCCAGCAGAGTAGACAGGCACACCGGGGAGCTGTTTTTT
CDR3aa: CASRVDRHTGELFF

v_gene: TRBV5-1
j_gene: TRBJ2-4
abundance: .
d_gene: TRBD2
CDR3nt: TGCGCCAGCGGACCTAGCGGGGGTTACATTCAGTACTTC
CDR3aa: CASGPSGGYIQYF

v_gene: TRBV7-9
j_gene: TRBJ1-1
abundance: .
d_gene: .
CDR3nt: TGTGCCAGCAGCTCCCGGGGGATGAACACTGAAGCTTTCTTT
CDR3aa: CASSSRGMNTEAFF

v_gene: TRBV5-5
j_gene: TRBJ1-6
abundance: .
d_gene: .
CDR3nt: TGTGCCAGCAGCCACCCACGGGATAATTCACCCCTCCACTTT
CDR3aa: CASSHPRDNSPLHF

v_gene: TRBV6-1
j_gene: TRBJ1-3
abundance: .
d_gene: .
CDR3nt: TGTGCCAGCAGTGAAGTCTCTTCGGGCTCTGGAAACACCATATATTTT
CDR3aa: CASSEVSSGSGNTIYF

v_gene: TRBV9
j_gene: TRBJ2-7
abundance: .
d_gene: .
CDR3nt: TGTGCCAGCAGCGTATTGGGAGAGCAGTACTTC
CDR3aa: CASSVLGEQYF

v_gene: TRBV12-5
j_gene: TRBJ1-2
abundance: .
d_gene: TRBD1
CDR3nt: TGTGCTAGTGGACCTCGGACAGGCTATGGCTACACCTTC
CDR3aa: CASGPRTGYGYTF